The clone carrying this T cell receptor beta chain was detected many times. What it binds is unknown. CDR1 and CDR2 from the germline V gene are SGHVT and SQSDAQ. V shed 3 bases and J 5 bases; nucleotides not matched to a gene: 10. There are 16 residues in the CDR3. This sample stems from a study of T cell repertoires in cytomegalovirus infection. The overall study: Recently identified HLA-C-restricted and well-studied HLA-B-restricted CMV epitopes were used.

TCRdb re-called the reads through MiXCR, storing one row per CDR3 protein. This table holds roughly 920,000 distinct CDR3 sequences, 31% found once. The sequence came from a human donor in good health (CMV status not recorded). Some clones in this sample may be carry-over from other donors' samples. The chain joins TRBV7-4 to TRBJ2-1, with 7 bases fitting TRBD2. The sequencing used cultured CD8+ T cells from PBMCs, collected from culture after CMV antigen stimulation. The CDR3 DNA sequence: TGTGCCAGCAGCTTCCCATGGGGGGGAGTCCACAATGAGCAGTTCTTC. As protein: CASSFPWGGVHNEQFF.